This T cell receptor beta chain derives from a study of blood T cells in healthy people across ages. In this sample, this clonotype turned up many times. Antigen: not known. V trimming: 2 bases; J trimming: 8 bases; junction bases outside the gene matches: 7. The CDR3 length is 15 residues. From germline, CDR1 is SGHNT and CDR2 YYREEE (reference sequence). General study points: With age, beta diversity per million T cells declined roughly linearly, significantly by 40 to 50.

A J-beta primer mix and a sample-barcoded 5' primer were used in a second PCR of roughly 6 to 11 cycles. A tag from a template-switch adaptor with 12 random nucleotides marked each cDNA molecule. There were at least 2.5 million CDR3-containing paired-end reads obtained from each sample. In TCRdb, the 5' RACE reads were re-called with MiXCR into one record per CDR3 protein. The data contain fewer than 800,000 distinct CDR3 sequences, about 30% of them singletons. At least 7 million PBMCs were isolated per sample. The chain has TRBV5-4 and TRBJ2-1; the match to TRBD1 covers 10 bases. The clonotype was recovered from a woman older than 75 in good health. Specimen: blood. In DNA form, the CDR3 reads TGTGCCAGCAGCTTCGGGGACAGGGGTAACTATGAGCAGTTCTTC. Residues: CASSFGDRGNYEQFF.